One T cell receptor beta chain is described in this entry. The CDR3 spans 16 residues. Germline loops: CDR1 SGHNT, CDR2 YENEEA. V gave up 5 bases and J gave up 6 bases; unmatched junction bases: 8. The sample belongs to a study of blood T cell repertoires in COVID-19. Study-level information: Whether acute or convalescent, the COVID-19 samples came from the United States, Italy and Spain. In each case, the material was cDNA or gDNA derived from T cells, B-cell-depleted T cells, or PBMCs.

In the original processing: From reference gene primer amplification, estimates of nucleated cell counts were derived. Sequenced by immunoSEQ multiplex PCR; TCRdb stores in-frame clones only, minus some. The V and J calls and clone size are taken from that table; D and trimming were inferred from the DNA. The sample lists fewer than 50,000 clones; 65% to 90% were seen once. This sequence joins TRBV11-3 and TRBJ2-3; 13 bases line up with TRBD2. This TCR derives from a human donor in a cohort sampled during active COVID-19. Source material: peripheral blood. CDR3 nucleotides: TGTGCCAGCAGCCCTGGACTAGCGGGAGCTAAGGATACGCAGTATTTT. This translates into CASSPGLAGAKDTQYF.